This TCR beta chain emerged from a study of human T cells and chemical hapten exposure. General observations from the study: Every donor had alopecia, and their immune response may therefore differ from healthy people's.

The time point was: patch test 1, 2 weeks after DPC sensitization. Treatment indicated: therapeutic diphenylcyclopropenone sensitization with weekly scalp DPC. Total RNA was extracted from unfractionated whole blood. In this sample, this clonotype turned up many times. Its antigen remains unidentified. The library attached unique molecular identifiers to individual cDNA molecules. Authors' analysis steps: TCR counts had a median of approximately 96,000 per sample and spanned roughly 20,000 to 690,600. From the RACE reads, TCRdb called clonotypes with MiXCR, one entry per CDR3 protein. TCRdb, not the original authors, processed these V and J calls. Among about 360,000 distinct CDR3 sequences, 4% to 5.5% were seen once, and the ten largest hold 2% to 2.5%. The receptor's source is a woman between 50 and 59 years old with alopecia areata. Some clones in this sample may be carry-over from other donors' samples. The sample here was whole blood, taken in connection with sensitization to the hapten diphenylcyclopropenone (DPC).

This CDR3 reads CASSDNTGELFF. Here the CDR3 DNA reads TGTGCCAGCAGTGACAACACCGGGGAGCTGTTTTTT. The V call is TRBV25-1, the J call TRBJ2-2; D gene uncertain. The CDR3 has 12 amino acids. The ends were cut back, 3 bases at V and 2 bases at J, with 1 base in the middle. Germline CDR1 reads MGHDK; CDR2 reads SYGVNS.